This T cell receptor beta chain emerged from a study of early T cells in non-severe SARS-CoV-2 infection. Individual cDNA molecules each received unique molecular identifiers attached to them. From the 5' RACE reads, TCRdb called clonotypes with MiXCR, one entry per CDR3 protein. Of some 49,000 distinct CDR3 sequences in the sample, approximately 12% were seen once. The V segment lost 5 bases and the J segment 4 bases; nucleotides outside the gene matches: 11. The germline V gene encodes CDR1 SQVTM and CDR2 ANQGSEA. There are 15 residues in the CDR3. The sequence was obtained from an adult who was a healthcare worker with PCR-confirmed SARS-CoV-2 infection or an uninfected control (not recorded which). J is TRBJ2-3 and V is TRBV29-1; 8 nucleotides align to TRBD2. Sequenced: whole blood. The CDR3 DNA sequence: TGCAGCGTTTGGGCAGCTAGCGGGTACGCAGATACGCAGTATTTT. This translates into CSVWAASGYADTQYF.